The next 18 T cell receptor beta chains were all read from a single sample in a study of metastatic and nonmetastatic thyroid tumors. With MiXCR, TCRdb reprocessed the PCR reads. In the table there are around 24,000 clones, approximately 13% of which are singletons. The entire patient cohort was treatment-naive prior to thyroid surgery. Sequencing used blood. The source is a female donor with papillary thyroid cancer or a benign thyroid nodule (not recorded which). Some clones in this sample may be carry-over from other donors' samples.

At least ten counts were recorded for this clone. At one of its ends the junction is not consistent with the germline gene, which may arise from a read error. The V gene is TRBV7-9, the J gene TRBJ2-3; D is unclear. CDR3 length: 11 amino acids. Germline assignment: CDR1 SEHNR and CDR2 FQNEAQ (reference sequence). CDR3 region: CASSALVNWNF. CDR3 nucleotide sequence: TGTGCCAGCAGCGCCCTAGTAAATTGGAATTTT.

This clone was found many times. The chain carries TRBV24-1 and TRBJ1-5, with D perhaps TRBD1 (5 bases). Germline V gene lookup returns CDR1 KGHDR and CDR2 SFDVKD. V gave up 5 bases and J gave up 0 bases, with 22 bases separating them. The CDR3 runs 19 residues. This chain's CDR3 is CATSGSQEAAGASNQPQHF. CDR3 bases: TGTGCCACCAGTGGTTCCCAGGAAGCCGCCGGGGCTAGCAATCAGCCCCAGCATTTT.

Comments on this clone: A clone one base away is much larger, so this may be a read error. The chain has TRBV28 and TRBJ1-1; D gene uncertain. The CDR3 contains 14 residues. The V gene lost 10 bases and the J gene lost 1 base, with 16 bases spanning the gap. In germline, CDR1 is MDHEN, CDR2 SYDVKM. CDR3: CATNSPGENTEAFF. CDR3 DNA sequence: TGTGCCACCAACTCCCCCGGGGAGAACACTGAAGCTTTCTTT.

In its sample, this clone was seen many times. The CDR3 bases are TGTGCCATCAGTGACGACACTAGCGGAGACAATGAGCAGTTCTTC. This encodes CAISDDTSGDNEQFF. The chain joins TRBV10-3 to TRBJ2-1, with 8 bases that match TRBD2. Per germline, CDR1 ENHRY and CDR2 SYGVKD. The CDR3 is 15 amino acids. The trim removed 3 bases at V and 5 bases at J, leaving 6 bases unmatched.

This clone is categorized as medium-sized. The chain combines TRBV11-2 with TRBJ2-7; TRBD1 matches at 8 bases. Germline values: CDR1 SGHAT, CDR2 FQNNGV. There are 13 residues in the CDR3. The trim removed 3 bases at V and 4 bases at J, leaving 2 bases unmatched. CDR3 region: CASSLDRAYEQYF. The CDR3 bases are TGTGCCAGCAGCTTGGACAGGGCTTACGAGCAGTACTTC.

This clone was observed at least ten times. CDR3 region: CASSIRDYGYTF. In DNA, the CDR3 is TGTGCCAGTAGTATCCGGGACTATGGCTACACCTTC. The J gene is TRBJ1-2, the V gene TRBV19; D gene unclear. Trimming left V 3 bases short and J 3 bases short, with 5 bases between. The CDR3 is 12 residues long. Germline V gene data show CDR1 as LNHDA and CDR2 as SQIVND (reference sequence).

This clone was recorded a few times. The chain employs TRBV27 and TRBJ2-7; D is undetermined. The V and J ends lost 6 bases and 5 bases respectively, with 17 bases between them. CDR3 length: 14 amino acids. The germline V gene encodes CDR1 MNHEY and CDR2 SMNVEV (reference sequence). In DNA form, the CDR3 reads TGTGCCAGCAGCCCGGCCGGAGAGAGTCACGAGCAGTACTTC. Amino acid sequence: CASSPAGESHEQYF.

This clone was picked up many times. The chain couples TRBV29-1 to TRBJ2-1; possibly TRBD2 for D (6 bases). V was clipped by 8 bases and J by 4 bases, with 15 bases between them. The CDR3 spans 13 residues. Per germline, CDR1 SQVTM and CDR2 ANQGSEA. CDR3: CSQRTGEYNEQFF. The CDR3 DNA is TGCAGCCAACGGACGGGAGAGTACAATGAGCAGTTCTTC.

This clone was counted many times. The junction departs from germline at one end; a sequencing error may be responsible. This chain links TRBV6-1 with TRBJ1-5; D not resolved. From germline, CDR1 is MNHNS and CDR2 SASEGT. This CDR3 has 16 amino acids. The CDR3 DNA sequence: TGTGCCAGCAGCCCCGCTGCGGGTAAGGGCAATCGGCCCCAGCATTTT. Amino acids: CASSPAAGKGNRPQHF.

The V call is TRBV5-1, the J call TRBJ2-1; D unresolved. The CDR3 consists of 15 residues. CDR1 and CDR2 (germline): SGHRS, YFSETQ. V shed 5 bases and J shed 4 bases, with 16 bases lying between them. CDR3 sequence reads: CASSTRIQGYNEQFF. The CDR3 DNA follows: TGCGCCAGCAGTACGAGGATCCAAGGGTACAATGAGCAGTTCTTC.

This clone has ten or more counts. The chain couples TRBV7-2 to TRBJ1-2, with D tentatively TRBD1 (6 bases). V was pared by 10 bases and J by 7 bases, with 19 bases between. This CDR3 comprises 13 residues. Germline assignment: CDR1 SGHTA and CDR2 FQGNSA. The chain's CDR3 is CATGGAGEAGYTF. CDR3 nucleotides: TGTGCCACGGGGGGGGCAGGGGAAGCTGGCTACACCTTC.

This clone was seen ten or more times. This rearrangement joins TRBV5-1 to TRBJ2-5; TRBD1 is a possible D gene (6 bases). The germline V gene encodes CDR1 SGHRS and CDR2 YFSETQ. This CDR3 spans 17 amino acids. The V end lost 3 bases, the J end lost 2 bases, and 20 bases lay between the germline ends. The CDR3 nucleotides are TGCGCCAGCAGCTACAGGACAGAAGGAAGACCGCAAGAGACCCAGTACTTC. Translating gives CASSYRTEGRPQETQYF.

This clone was found many times. The V call is TRBV27, the J call TRBJ2-5; TRBD1 agrees at 7 bases. J was trimmed by 2 bases and V by 8 bases; bases with no gene match: 8. Germline V gene sequence: CDR1 MNHEY, CDR2 SMNVEV (reference sequence). The CDR3 length is 14 residues. CDR3 in amino acids: CASARGWAQETQYF. The CDR3, as DNA: TGTGCCAGCGCCAGGGGGTGGGCTCAAGAGACCCAGTACTTC.

This chain joins TRBV7-8 and TRBJ2-7; perhaps TRBD2 as D (5 bases). This CDR3 is built from 18 residues. Per the germline V gene, CDR1 is SGHVS and CDR2 is FQNEAQ. Trimming removed 1 base from V and 4 bases from J, with 23 bases in between. The CDR3 sequence: CASSLVVLSGMKRYEQYF. The DNA of the CDR3 is TGTGCCAGCAGCTTAGTTGTACTATCGGGAATGAAGCGGTACGAGCAGTACTTC. Full variable domain (remainder filled in from reference TRBV7-8 and TRBJ2-7): GAGVSQSPRYKVAKRGQDVALRCDPISGHVSLFWYQQALGQGPEFLTYFQNEAQLDKSGLPSDRFFAERPEGSVSTLKIQRTQQEDSAVYLCASSLVVLSGMKRYEQYFGPGTRLTVT.

The table lists this clone with many counts. This chain joins TRBV7-9 and TRBJ2-7, with a weak D call TRBD2 (5 bases). The germline V and J ends were trimmed by 3 bases and 3 bases, with 9 bases remaining between them. This CDR3 is built from 13 residues. Germline lookup yields CDR1 SEHNR and CDR2 FQNEAQ (reference sequence). In nucleotides, the CDR3 is TGTGCCAGCAGCTTTGACGGGGTCTACGAGCAGTACTTC. This translates into CASSFDGVYEQYF. Full variable domain (remainder filled in from reference TRBV7-9 and TRBJ2-7): DTGVSQNPRHKITKRGQNVTFRCDPISEHNRLYWYRQTLGQGPEFLTYFQNEAQLEKSRLLSDRFSAERPKGSFSTLEIQRTEQGDSAMYLCASSFDGVYEQYFGPGTRLTVT.

By its share, this clone is medium-sized. J is TRBJ2-7 and V is TRBV11-2, with D perhaps matching TRBD1 or TRBD2 (5 bases each). V lost 2 bases, J lost 0 bases, and 11 bases lay in between. CDR1 is SGHAT and CDR2 is FQNNGV in the germline V gene. The CDR3 is made up of 15 amino acids. This CDR3 reads CASSLLAGASYEQYF. For the CDR3, the DNA is TGTGCCAGCAGCTTACTCGCCGGGGCCTCCTACGAGCAGTACTTC.

This clone turned up a few times. This sequence may be a read error, since a much larger clone differs from it by one base. In nucleotides, the CDR3 is TGTACCAGTAGTATGGAGAGGCAGGGCAATCATCCCCAGCATTTT. Amino acid sequence: CTSSMERQGNHPQHF. The chain couples TRBV19 to TRBJ1-5; tentatively, D is TRBD1 (5 bases). Germline CDR1 is LNHDA and CDR2 is SQIVND (reference sequence). There are 15 residues in the CDR3. The full variable domain, with the rest looked up from reference TRBV19 and TRBJ1-5, is DGGITQSPKYLFRKEGQNVTLSCEQNLNHDAMYWYRQDPGQGLRLIYYSQIVNDFQKGDIAEGYSVSREKKESFPLTVTSAQKNPTAFYLCTSSMERQGNHPQHFGDGTRLSIL.

The CDR3 DNA follows: TGTGCCAGCAGTTACTCGCTGGGTTCACCCCTCCACTTT. Amino acid sequence: CASSYSLGSPLHF. The chain combines TRBV6-2 or TRBV6-3 with TRBJ1-6; no definite D call. V lost 0 bases and J lost 9, with 6 bases in between. The CDR3 sequence is 13 residues long. The germline CDR1 and CDR2 sequences are MNHEY and SVGEGT.